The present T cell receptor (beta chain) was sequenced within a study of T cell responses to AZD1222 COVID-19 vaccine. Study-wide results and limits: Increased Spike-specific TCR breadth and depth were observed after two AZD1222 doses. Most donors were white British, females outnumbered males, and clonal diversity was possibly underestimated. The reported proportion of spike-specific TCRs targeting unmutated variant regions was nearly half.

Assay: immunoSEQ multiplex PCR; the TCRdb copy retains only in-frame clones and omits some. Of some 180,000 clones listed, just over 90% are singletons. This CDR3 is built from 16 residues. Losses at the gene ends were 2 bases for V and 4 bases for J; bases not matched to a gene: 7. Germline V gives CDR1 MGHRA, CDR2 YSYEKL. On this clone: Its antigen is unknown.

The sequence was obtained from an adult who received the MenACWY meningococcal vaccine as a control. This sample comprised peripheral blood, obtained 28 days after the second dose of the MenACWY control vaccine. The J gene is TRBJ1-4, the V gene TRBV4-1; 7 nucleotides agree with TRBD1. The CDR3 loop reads CASSQSTWDSNEKLFF. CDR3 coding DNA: TGCGCCAGCAGCCAATCCACCTGGGACAGTAATGAAAAACTGTTTTTT.